This record looks at one T cell receptor beta chain sequence and its context. These data come from a study of OX40 agonist ivuxolimab in advanced cancers. The CDR3 is 18 amino acids. TCRdb's table, derived via immunoSEQ multiplex PCR, lists solely in-frame clones and lacks some. The data hold about 60,000 clones, with less than 95% observed a single time. This rearrangement joins TRBV21-1 to TRBJ2-7; TRBD2 reflects the table's D call only, with no check against the DNA. TRBV21-1 is an annotated pseudogene. The source material was CD4+ or CD8+ T cells sorted from blood, sampled in a trial of the OX40 agonist ivuxolimab. This clonotype was sampled from an adult with an advanced solid tumor such as melanoma, head and neck, liver or kidney cancer. The CDR3 here is CASSKVKGRLAGGGEQYF. CDR3 bases: TGTGCCAGCAGCAAAGTGAAGGGGAGACTAGCGGGAGGAGGGGAGCAGTACTTC.